This is a list of T cell receptor beta chains from one sample in a study of blood T cell repertoires in COVID-19. Profiled with immunoSEQ multiplex PCR; TCRdb holds only in-frame clones, not every one. The sample records over 45,000 clones, 80% being singletons. What was sequenced was peripheral blood. The receptors shown here come from a man aged 60-69 years with acute or convalescent COVID-19. Both conserved end residues are part of each CDR3. The order of the fields is CDR3 protein, CDR3 DNA, clone size, D gene, V gene, J gene. The D gene is left open where the match is weak. Part of the rows lack a size; the others show once, few, many or a class for expanded clones.

CDR3aa: CAGGGNWAGELFF
CDR3nt: TGTGCCGGGGGGGGCAATTGGGCCGGGGAGCTGTTTTTT
abundance: .
d_gene: .
v_gene: TRBV30
j_gene: TRBJ2-2

CDR3aa: CASSAGYPNYGYTF
CDR3nt: TGTGCCAGCAGTGCGGGGTATCCTAACTATGGCTACACCTTC
abundance: once
d_gene: .
v_gene: TRBV2
j_gene: TRBJ1-2

CDR3aa: CASSFGGEEKLFF
CDR3nt: TGCGCCAGCAGCTTCGGCGGGGAGGAAAAACTGTTTTTT
abundance: few
d_gene: .
v_gene: TRBV5-1
j_gene: TRBJ1-4

CDR3aa: CASSPEDMNTEAFF
CDR3nt: TGTGCCAGCTCCCCCGAGGATATGAACACTGAAGCTTTCTTT
abundance: once
d_gene: .
v_gene: TRBV18
j_gene: TRBJ1-1

CDR3aa: CASSLAGQGRAFF
CDR3nt: TGTGCCAGCAGCTTGGCCGGACAGGGTAGAGCTTTCTTT
abundance: .
d_gene: TRBD1
v_gene: TRBV5-5
j_gene: TRBJ1-1

CDR3aa: CASSSWWLGDTQYF
CDR3nt: TGTGCCAGCAGCTCGTGGTGGCTCGGGGATACGCAGTATTTT
abundance: .
d_gene: .
v_gene: TRBV5-6
j_gene: TRBJ2-3

CDR3aa: CASSDPGRLETQYF
CDR3nt: TGTGCCAGCAGTGATCCAGGGAGGCTGGAGACCCAGTACTTC
abundance: .
d_gene: .
v_gene: TRBV2
j_gene: TRBJ2-5

CDR3aa: CASSQSRGGEEFF
CDR3nt: TGTGCCAGCAGCCAATCTCGGGGAGGGGAGGAGTTCTTC
abundance: .
d_gene: TRBD2
v_gene: TRBV14
j_gene: TRBJ2-1

CDR3aa: CASSRTVAKNIQYF
CDR3nt: TGTGCCAGCAGCCGGACAGTAGCCAAAAACATTCAGTACTTC
abundance: .
d_gene: .
v_gene: TRBV2
j_gene: TRBJ2-4

CDR3aa: CASSYSGTGNEQYF
CDR3nt: TGTGCCAGCAGTTATTCCGGGACAGGGAACGAGCAGTACTTC
abundance: .
d_gene: TRBD1
v_gene: TRBV6-6
j_gene: TRBJ2-7

CDR3aa: CASSQAQGNSPLHF
CDR3nt: TGTGCCAGCAGCCAAGCTCAGGGGAATTCACCCCTCCACTTT
abundance: .
d_gene: .
v_gene: TRBV3-1/TRBV3-2
j_gene: TRBJ1-6

CDR3aa: CASSFRDRVLTSGNTIYF
CDR3nt: TGTGCCAGCAGCTTCCGGGACAGAGTACTTACCTCTGGAAACACCATATATTTT
abundance: .
d_gene: TRBD1
v_gene: TRBV13
j_gene: TRBJ1-3

CDR3aa: CASSLETGGANTEAFF
CDR3nt: TGTGCCAGCAGTTTGGAGACAGGGGGCGCGAACACTGAAGCTTTCTTT
abundance: .
d_gene: TRBD1
v_gene: TRBV6-2/TRBV6-3
j_gene: TRBJ1-1

CDR3aa: CASSQRGNTIYF
CDR3nt: TGTGCCAGCAGCCAACGTGGAAACACCATATATTTT
abundance: .
d_gene: .
v_gene: TRBV3-1/TRBV3-2
j_gene: TRBJ1-3

CDR3aa: CASSLLVGTEAFF
CDR3nt: TGTGCCAGCTCACTACTAGTTGGGACTGAAGCTTTCTTT
abundance: .
d_gene: .
v_gene: TRBV18
j_gene: TRBJ1-1

CDR3aa: CASSVAENRQGREYF
CDR3nt: TGTGCCAGCAGCGTAGCGGAGAACCGACAGGGTAGGGAGTATTTT
abundance: .
d_gene: TRBD1
v_gene: TRBV9
j_gene: TRBJ2-3

CDR3aa: CSVGGGTPPSEQYF
CDR3nt: TGCAGCGTTGGGGGGGGTACCCCGCCCTCCGAGCAGTACTTC
abundance: .
d_gene: TRBD2
v_gene: TRBV29-1
j_gene: TRBJ2-7

CDR3aa: CASTIQGREKLFF
CDR3nt: TGTGCCAGTACCATACAGGGTAGGGAAAAACTGTTTTTT
abundance: .
d_gene: .
v_gene: TRBV19
j_gene: TRBJ1-4

CDR3aa: CAISEGQFNQPQHF
CDR3nt: TGTGCCATCAGTGAGGGACAGTTCAATCAGCCCCAGCATTTT
abundance: .
d_gene: .
v_gene: TRBV10-3
j_gene: TRBJ1-5

CDR3aa: CAWSVRTGTYNSPLHF
CDR3nt: TGTGCCTGGAGTGTCCGGACAGGGACTTATAATTCACCCCTCCACTTT
abundance: few
d_gene: TRBD1
v_gene: TRBV30
j_gene: TRBJ1-6

CDR3aa: CASRGALGPQHF
CDR3nt: TGTGCCAGCAGAGGGGCCCTGGGGCCCCAGCATTTT
abundance: .
d_gene: .
v_gene: TRBV2
j_gene: TRBJ1-5

CDR3aa: CASSRGGGQETQYF
CDR3nt: TGCGCCAGCAGTAGGGGCGGGGGACAAGAGACCCAGTACTTC
abundance: .
d_gene: TRBD2
v_gene: TRBV5-1
j_gene: TRBJ2-5

CDR3aa: CASSLPATIQETQYF
CDR3nt: TGTGCCAGCAGTTTACCGGCGACTATTCAAGAGACCCAGTACTTC
abundance: .
d_gene: .
v_gene: TRBV28
j_gene: TRBJ2-5

CDR3aa: CASSQGIFRTQYF
CDR3nt: TGTGCCAGCAGCCAAGGAATTTTTAGGACCCAGTACTTC
abundance: .
d_gene: .
v_gene: TRBV4-2
j_gene: TRBJ2-5

CDR3aa: CASTGDRGRRFGYTF
CDR3nt: TGTGCCAGCACAGGGGATAGGGGGCGCCGATTTGGCTACACCTTC
abundance: .
d_gene: TRBD1
v_gene: TRBV6-5
j_gene: TRBJ1-2

CDR3aa: CASSIGIQGSGELFF
CDR3nt: TGTGCCAGCAGCATCGGGATCCAAGGGTCCGGGGAGCTGTTTTTT
abundance: .
d_gene: .
v_gene: TRBV7-8
j_gene: TRBJ2-2

CDR3aa: CASSFWDRPTGELFF
CDR3nt: TGTGCCAGCAGTTTCTGGGACAGACCAACCGGGGAGCTGTTTTTT
abundance: .
d_gene: TRBD1
v_gene: TRBV28
j_gene: TRBJ2-2

CDR3aa: CASSRGPGTGRNEKLFF
CDR3nt: TGTGCCAGCAGTAGGGGTCCCGGGACAGGCCGTAATGAAAAACTGTTTTTT
abundance: .
d_gene: TRBD1
v_gene: TRBV28
j_gene: TRBJ1-4

CDR3aa: CATRGSPYEQYF
CDR3nt: TGTGCCACCAGAGGGAGCCCCTACGAGCAGTACTTC
abundance: .
d_gene: .
v_gene: TRBV27
j_gene: TRBJ2-7

CDR3aa: CASSLGDRGIAEAFF
CDR3nt: TGTGCCAGCAGCTTAGGGGACAGGGGGATAGCTGAAGCTTTCTTT
abundance: few
d_gene: TRBD1
v_gene: TRBV7-9
j_gene: TRBJ1-1

CDR3aa: CASSLNREALRENYGYTF
CDR3nt: TGTGCCAGCAGCTTGAATCGGGAGGCTTTGAGGGAGAACTATGGCTACACCTTC
abundance: once
d_gene: .
v_gene: TRBV5-8
j_gene: TRBJ1-2

CDR3aa: CATSRVAGANEKLFF
CDR3nt: TGTGCCACCAGCAGAGTGGCGGGGGCTAATGAAAAACTGTTTTTT
abundance: .
d_gene: .
v_gene: TRBV15
j_gene: TRBJ1-4

CDR3aa: CASSSGSGELFF
CDR3nt: TGTGCCAGCAGCTCTGGCTCCGGGGAGCTGTTTTTT
abundance: .
d_gene: .
v_gene: TRBV9
j_gene: TRBJ2-2

CDR3aa: CASSTLPSGTGRRGELFF
CDR3nt: TGTGCCAGCAGCACCTTGCCGTCCGGGACAGGGAGAAGAGGGGAGCTGTTTTTT
abundance: .
d_gene: TRBD1
v_gene: TRBV7-2
j_gene: TRBJ2-2

CDR3aa: CASSQVNRDEQYF
CDR3nt: TGTGCCAGCAGCCAAGTAAACAGGGACGAGCAGTACTTC
abundance: once
d_gene: .
v_gene: TRBV3-1/TRBV3-2
j_gene: TRBJ2-7

CDR3aa: CASSQERGSGGYTF
CDR3nt: TGTGCCAGCAGCCAAGAGAGGGGGTCTGGCGGCTACACCTTC
abundance: .
d_gene: .
v_gene: TRBV3-1/TRBV3-2
j_gene: TRBJ1-2

CDR3aa: CSATRGGAAAYEQYF
CDR3nt: TGCAGCGCCACCCGGGGAGGGGCCGCCGCCTACGAGCAGTACTTC
abundance: .
d_gene: TRBD2
v_gene: TRBV29-1
j_gene: TRBJ2-7

CDR3aa: CASSPQVSTDTQYF
CDR3nt: TGTGCCAGCAGTCCCCAGGTTAGCACAGATACGCAGTATTTT
abundance: .
d_gene: .
v_gene: TRBV6-5
j_gene: TRBJ2-3

CDR3aa: CASSWTGGEQYF
CDR3nt: TGTGCCAGCAGTTGGACAGGGGGCGAGCAGTACTTC
abundance: .
d_gene: TRBD1
v_gene: TRBV2
j_gene: TRBJ2-7